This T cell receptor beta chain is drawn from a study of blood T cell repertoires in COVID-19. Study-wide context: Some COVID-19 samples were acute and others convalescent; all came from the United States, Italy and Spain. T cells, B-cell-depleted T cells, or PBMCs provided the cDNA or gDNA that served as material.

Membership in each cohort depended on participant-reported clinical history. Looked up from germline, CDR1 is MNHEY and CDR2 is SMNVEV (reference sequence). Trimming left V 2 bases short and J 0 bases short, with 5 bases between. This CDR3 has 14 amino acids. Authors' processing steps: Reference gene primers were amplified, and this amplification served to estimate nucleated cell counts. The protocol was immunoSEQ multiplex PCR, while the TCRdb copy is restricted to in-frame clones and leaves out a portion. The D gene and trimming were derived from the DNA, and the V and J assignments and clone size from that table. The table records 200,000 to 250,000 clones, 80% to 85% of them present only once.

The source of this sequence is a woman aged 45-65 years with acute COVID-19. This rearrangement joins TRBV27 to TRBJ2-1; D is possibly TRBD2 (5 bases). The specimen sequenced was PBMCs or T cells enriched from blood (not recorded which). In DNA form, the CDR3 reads TGTGCCAGCAGTTTAGCGGGCTCCTACAATGAGCAGTTCTTC. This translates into CASSLAGSYNEQFF.